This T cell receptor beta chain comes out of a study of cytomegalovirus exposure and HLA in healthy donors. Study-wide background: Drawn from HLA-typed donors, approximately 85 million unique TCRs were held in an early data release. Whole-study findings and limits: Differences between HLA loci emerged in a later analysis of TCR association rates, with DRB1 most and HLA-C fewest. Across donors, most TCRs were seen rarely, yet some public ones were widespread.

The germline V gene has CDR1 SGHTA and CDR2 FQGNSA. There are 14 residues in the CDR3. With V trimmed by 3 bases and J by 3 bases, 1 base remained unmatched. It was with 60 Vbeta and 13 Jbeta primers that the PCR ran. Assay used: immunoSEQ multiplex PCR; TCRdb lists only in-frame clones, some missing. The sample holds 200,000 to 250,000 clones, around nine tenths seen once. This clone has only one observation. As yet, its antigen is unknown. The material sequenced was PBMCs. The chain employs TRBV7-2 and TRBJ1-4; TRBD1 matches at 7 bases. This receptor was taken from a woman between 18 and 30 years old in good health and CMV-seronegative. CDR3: CASSFGTANEKLFF. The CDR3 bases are TGTGCCAGCAGCTTCGGGACAGCTAATGAAAAACTGTTTTTT. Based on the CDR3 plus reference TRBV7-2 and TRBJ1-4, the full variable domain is GAGVSQSPSNKVTEKGKDVELRCDPISGHTALYWYRQSLGQGLEFLIYFQGNSAPDKSGLPSDRFSAERTGGSVSTLTIQRTQQEDSAVYLCASSFGTANEKLFFGSGTQLSVL.